What follows are 8 T cell receptor beta chains derived from one specimen sequenced in a study of beta chain features in type 1 diabetes. Reverse transcription of all isolated RNA meant that expressed TCRB transcripts were sequenced. Measured with immunoSEQ multiplex PCR; TCRdb has only the in-frame clones, and not every one. This table holds approximately 330,000 clones, 9.5% to 11% found once. The sample was naive CD4+ T cells from blood. All receptors come from a woman in her 30s in good health.

This clone was counted only a few times. The chain links TRBV19 to TRBJ2-3; a weak D match, TRBD2 (7 bases). V was pared by 4 bases and J by 4 bases, with 15 bases between. Germline CDR1 and CDR2: LNHDA and SQIVND (reference sequence). This CDR3 spans 15 amino acids. DNA for the CDR3: TGTGCCAGTAGTACTAGCGGAGGGGGGCCAGATACGCAGTATTTT. Residues: CASSTSGGGPDTQYF.

The rearrangement joins TRBV7-6 to TRBJ2-2, with a possible D match to TRBD2 (5 bases). The V end lost 5 bases, the J end lost 1 base, and 11 bases lay between the germline ends. CDR3 length equals 15 residues. CDR1 and CDR2 from the germline V gene are SGHVS and FNYEAQ. The DNA of the CDR3 is TGTGCCAGCAGCCTCCGGACTGAGAACACCGGGGAGCTGTTTTTT. It specifies CASSLRTENTGELFF. Combining the CDR3 with reference TRBV7-6 and TRBJ2-2 gives the whole variable domain GAGVSQSPRYKVTKRGQDVALRCDPISGHVSLYWYRQALGQGPEFLTYFNYEAQQDKSGLPNDRFSAERPEGSISTLTIQRTEQRDSAMYRCASSLRTENTGELFFGEGSRLTVL.

The V gene is TRBV5-6, the J gene TRBJ1-3, with 11 nucleotides matching TRBD1. Germline assignment: CDR1 SGHDT and CDR2 YYEEEE. The CDR3 sequence is 17 residues long. V shed 0 bases, J shed 1 base, and the junction held 3 bases outside the gene matches. CDR3 coding DNA: TGTGCCAGCAGCTTGGGGACAGGGGGCGATTCTGGAAACACCATATATTTT. Its translation: CASSLGTGGDSGNTIYF.

This chain connects TRBV27 to TRBJ2-7; D may be TRBD2 (6 bases). The V gene lost 2 bases and the J gene lost 5 bases, with 13 bases spanning the gap. The CDR3 is made up of 14 amino acids. Germline V gene lookup returns CDR1 MNHEY and CDR2 SMNVEV (reference sequence). The DNA for the CDR3 is TGTGCCAGCAGTTTACTCGGGACTTCGGACGAGCAGTACTTC. Its protein is CASSLLGTSDEQYF.

This clone was counted between two and nine times. V and J are TRBV6-5 and TRBJ2-1; D possibly corresponds to TRBD1 (5 bases). This CDR3 is built from 12 residues. Germline CDR1 MNHEY, CDR2 SVGAGI. V was cut by 5 bases and J by 11 bases, with 13 bases left in between. CDR3 coding DNA: TGTGCCAGCAGTGAAATTGGGGCTCAGCAGTTCTTC. This gives the protein CASSEIGAQQFF.

This clone has only a few counts. One end of the junction fails to match germline, which may point to a read error. CDR3 loop: CASSQFRENTEAFF. In DNA, the CDR3 is TGCGCCAGCAGCCAGTTTCGGGAGAACACTGAAGCTTTCTTT. The chain employs TRBV5-4 and TRBJ1-1, with D hard to call. Germline lookup yields CDR1 SGHNT and CDR2 YYREEE (reference sequence). The length of the CDR3 is 14 residues.

This sequence joins TRBV18 and TRBJ2-7; no clear D. Trimming pared 0 bases from V and 3 bases from J, leaving 6 bases between. The CDR3 is 13 amino acids. The germline V gene has CDR1 KGHSH and CDR2 LQKENI. The CDR3 sequence is CASSPPSFYEQYF. The CDR3 bases are TGTGCCAGCTCACCACCGAGCTTCTACGAGCAGTACTTC.

Note on this clone: Other DNA sequences in the sample encode the same CDR3. This chain uses TRBV7-9 with TRBJ1-1; 9 positions agree with TRBD1. V lost 5 bases and J lost 0; bases outside the gene matches: 4. This CDR3 has 15 residues. The germline V gene has CDR1 SEHNR and CDR2 FQNEAQ (reference sequence). CDR3 protein: CASSPDRGMNTEAFF. DNA for the CDR3: TGTGCCAGCAGCCCTGACAGGGGGATGAACACTGAAGCTTTCTTT.